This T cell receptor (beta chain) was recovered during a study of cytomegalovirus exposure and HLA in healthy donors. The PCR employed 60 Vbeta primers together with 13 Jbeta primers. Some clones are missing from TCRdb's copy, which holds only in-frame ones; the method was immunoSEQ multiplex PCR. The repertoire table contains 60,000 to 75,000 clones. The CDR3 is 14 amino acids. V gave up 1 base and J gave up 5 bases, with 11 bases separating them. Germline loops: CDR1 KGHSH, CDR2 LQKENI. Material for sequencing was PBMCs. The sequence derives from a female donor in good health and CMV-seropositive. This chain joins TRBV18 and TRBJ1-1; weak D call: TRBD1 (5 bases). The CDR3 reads CASSPRGPLTEAFF. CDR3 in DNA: TGTGCCAGCTCACCACGGGGCCCCTTGACTGAAGCTTTCTTT.